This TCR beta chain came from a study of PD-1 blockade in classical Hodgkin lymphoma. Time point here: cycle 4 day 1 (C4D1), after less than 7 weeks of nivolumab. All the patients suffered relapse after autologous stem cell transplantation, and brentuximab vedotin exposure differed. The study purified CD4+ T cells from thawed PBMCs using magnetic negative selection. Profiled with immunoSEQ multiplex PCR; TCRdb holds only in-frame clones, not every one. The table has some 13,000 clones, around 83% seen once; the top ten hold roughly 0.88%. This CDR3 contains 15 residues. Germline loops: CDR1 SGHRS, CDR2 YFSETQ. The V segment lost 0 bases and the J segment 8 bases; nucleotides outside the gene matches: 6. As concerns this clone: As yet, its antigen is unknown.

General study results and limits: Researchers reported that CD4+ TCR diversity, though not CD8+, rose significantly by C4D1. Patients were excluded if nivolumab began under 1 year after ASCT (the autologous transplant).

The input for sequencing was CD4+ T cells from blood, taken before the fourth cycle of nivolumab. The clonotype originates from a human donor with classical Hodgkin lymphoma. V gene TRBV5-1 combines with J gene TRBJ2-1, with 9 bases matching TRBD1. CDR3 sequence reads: CASSLGDREAHEQFF. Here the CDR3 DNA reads TGCGCCAGCAGCTTGGGGGACAGGGAAGCGCATGAGCAGTTCTTC. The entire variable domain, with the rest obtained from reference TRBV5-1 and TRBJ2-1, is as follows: KAGVTQTPRYLIKTRGQQVTLSCSPISGHRSVSWYQQTPGQGLQFLFEYFSETQRNKGNFPGRFSGRQFSNSRSEMNVSTLELGDSALYLCASSLGDREAHEQFFGPGTRLTVL.